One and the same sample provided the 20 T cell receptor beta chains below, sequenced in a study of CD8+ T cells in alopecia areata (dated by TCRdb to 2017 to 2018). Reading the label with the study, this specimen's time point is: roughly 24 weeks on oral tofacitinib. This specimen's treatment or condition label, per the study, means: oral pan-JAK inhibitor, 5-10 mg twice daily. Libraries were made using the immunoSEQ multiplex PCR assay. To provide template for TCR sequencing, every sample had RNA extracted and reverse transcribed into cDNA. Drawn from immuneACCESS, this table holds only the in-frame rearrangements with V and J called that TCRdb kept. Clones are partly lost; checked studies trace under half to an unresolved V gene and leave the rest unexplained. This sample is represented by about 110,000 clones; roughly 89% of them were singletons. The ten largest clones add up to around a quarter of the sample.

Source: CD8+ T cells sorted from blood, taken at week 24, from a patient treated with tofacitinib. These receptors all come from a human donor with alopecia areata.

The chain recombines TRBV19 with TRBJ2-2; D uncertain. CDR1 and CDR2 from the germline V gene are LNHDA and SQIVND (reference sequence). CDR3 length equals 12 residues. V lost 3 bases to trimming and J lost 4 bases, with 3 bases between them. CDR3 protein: CASSIPTGELFF. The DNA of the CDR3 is TGTGCCAGTAGTATCCCCACCGGGGAGCTGTTTTTT.

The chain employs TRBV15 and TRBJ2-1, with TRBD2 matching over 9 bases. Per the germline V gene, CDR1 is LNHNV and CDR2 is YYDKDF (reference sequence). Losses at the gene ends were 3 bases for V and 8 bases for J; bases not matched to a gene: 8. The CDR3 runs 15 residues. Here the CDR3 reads CATSRGAGGGDEQFF. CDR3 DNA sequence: TGTGCCACCAGCAGGGGAGCGGGGGGCGGGGATGAGCAGTTCTTC.

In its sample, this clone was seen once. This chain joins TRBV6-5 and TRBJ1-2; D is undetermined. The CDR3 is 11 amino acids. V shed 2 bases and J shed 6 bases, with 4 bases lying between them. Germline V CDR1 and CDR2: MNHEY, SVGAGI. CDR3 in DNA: TGTGCCAGCAGTTACGGGGATGGCTACACCTTC. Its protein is CASSYGDGYTF.

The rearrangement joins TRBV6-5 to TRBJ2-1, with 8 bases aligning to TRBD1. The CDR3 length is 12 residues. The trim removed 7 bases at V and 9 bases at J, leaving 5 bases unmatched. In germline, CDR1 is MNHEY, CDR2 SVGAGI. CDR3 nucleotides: TGTGCCAGCACCTCGACAGGGGCTGAGCAGTTCTTC. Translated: CASTSTGAEQFF.

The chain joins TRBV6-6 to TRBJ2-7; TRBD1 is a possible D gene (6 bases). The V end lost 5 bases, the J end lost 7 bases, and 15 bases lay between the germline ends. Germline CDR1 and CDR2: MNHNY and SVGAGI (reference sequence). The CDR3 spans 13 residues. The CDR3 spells CASSHGAGDEQYF. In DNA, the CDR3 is TGTGCCAGCAGTCACGGGGCAGGGGATGAGCAGTACTTC.

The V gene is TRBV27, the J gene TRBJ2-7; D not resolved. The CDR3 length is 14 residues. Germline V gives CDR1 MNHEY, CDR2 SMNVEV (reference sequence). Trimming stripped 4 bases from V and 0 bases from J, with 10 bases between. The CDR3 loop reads CASSSHPSSYEQYF. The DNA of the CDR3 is TGTGCCAGCAGTTCCCATCCTAGCTCCTACGAGCAGTACTTC.

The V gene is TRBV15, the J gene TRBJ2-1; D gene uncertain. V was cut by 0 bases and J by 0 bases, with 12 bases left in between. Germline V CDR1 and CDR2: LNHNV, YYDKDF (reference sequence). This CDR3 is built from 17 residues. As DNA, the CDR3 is TGTGCCACCAGCAGAGATTTGATGGCTAGCTCCTACAATGAGCAGTTCTTC. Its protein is CATSRDLMASSYNEQFF.

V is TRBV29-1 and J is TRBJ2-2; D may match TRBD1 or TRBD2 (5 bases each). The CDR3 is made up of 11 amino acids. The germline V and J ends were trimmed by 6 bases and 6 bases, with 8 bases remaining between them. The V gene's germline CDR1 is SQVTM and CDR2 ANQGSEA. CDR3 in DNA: TGCAGCGTCCTGGGGGCCGGGGAGCTGTTTTTT. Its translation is CSVLGAGELFF.

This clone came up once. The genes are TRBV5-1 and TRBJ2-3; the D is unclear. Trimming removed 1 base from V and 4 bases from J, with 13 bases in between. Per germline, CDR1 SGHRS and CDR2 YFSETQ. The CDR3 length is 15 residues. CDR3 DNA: TGCGCCAGCAGCTTGCTATCTAGTGGCGCAGATACGCAGTATTTT. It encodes CASSLLSSGADTQYF.

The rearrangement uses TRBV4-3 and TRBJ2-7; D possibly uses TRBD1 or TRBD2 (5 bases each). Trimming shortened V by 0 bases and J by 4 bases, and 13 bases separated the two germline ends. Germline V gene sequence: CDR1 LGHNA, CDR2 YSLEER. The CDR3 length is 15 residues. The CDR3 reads CASSQDSVGAYEQYF. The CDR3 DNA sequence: TGCGCCAGCAGCCAAGATTCGGTCGGGGCTTACGAGCAGTACTTC.

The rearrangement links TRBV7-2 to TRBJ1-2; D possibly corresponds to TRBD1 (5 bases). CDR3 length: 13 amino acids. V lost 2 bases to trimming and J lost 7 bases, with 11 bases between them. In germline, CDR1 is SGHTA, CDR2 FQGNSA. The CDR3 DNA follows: TGTGCCAGCAGCTTATCGGAGGGGTCTGGCTACACCTTC. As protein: CASSLSEGSGYTF.

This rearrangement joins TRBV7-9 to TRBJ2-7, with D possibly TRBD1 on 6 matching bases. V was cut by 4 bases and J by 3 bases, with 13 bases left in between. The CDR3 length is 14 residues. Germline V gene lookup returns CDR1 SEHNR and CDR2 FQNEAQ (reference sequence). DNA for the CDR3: TGTGCCAGCAGCTGGGACATCACTTTCTACGAGCAGTACTTC. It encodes CASSWDITFYEQYF.

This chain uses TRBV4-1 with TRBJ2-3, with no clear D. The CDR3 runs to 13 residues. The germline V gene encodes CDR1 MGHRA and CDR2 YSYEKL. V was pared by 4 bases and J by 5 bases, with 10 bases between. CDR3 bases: TGCGCCAGCAGCCCTGAACCTAGAGATACGCAGTATTTT. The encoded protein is CASSPEPRDTQYF.

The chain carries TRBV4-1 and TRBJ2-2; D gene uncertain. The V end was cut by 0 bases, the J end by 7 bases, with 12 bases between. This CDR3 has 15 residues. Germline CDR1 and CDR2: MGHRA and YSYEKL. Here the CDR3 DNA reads TGCGCCAGCAGCCAAGATTCTCAGGCGGTCGGGGAGCTGTTTTTT. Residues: CASSQDSQAVGELFF.

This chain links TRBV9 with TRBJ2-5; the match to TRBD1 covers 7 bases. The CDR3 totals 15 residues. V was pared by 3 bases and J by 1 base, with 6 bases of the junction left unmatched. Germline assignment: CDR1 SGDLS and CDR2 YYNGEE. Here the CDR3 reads CASSDRQGVQETQYF. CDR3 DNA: TGTGCCAGCAGCGACCGACAGGGAGTCCAAGAGACCCAGTACTTC.

The CDR3 sequence is CASSPGVRPGANVLTF. The CDR3 DNA sequence: TGTGCCAGCAGCCCTGGAGTAAGGCCAGGGGCCAACGTCCTGACTTTC. The genes are TRBV7-8 and TRBJ2-6; D unresolved. The CDR3 is 16 amino acids. Trimming removed 5 bases from V and 4 bases from J, with 15 bases in between. Germline V gives CDR1 SGHVS, CDR2 FQNEAQ.

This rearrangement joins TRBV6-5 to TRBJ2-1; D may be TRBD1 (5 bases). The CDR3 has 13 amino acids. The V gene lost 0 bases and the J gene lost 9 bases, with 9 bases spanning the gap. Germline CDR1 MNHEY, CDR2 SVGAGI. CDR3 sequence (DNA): TGTGCCAGCAGTTACTCAGGGGTTGGTGAGCAGTTCTTC. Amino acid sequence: CASSYSGVGEQFF.

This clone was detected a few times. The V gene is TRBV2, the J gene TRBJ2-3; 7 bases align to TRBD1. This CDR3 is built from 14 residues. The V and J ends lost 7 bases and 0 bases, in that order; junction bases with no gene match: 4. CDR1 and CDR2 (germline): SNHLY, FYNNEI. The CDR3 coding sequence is TGTGCCAGCACCGGGACAGTAAGCACAGATACGCAGTATTTT. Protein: CASTGTVSTDTQYF. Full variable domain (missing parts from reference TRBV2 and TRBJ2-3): EPEVTQTPSHQVTQMGQEVILRCVPISNHLYFYWYRQILGQKVEFLVSFYNNEISEKSEIFDDQFSVERPDGSNFTLKIRSTKLEDSAMYFCASTGTVSTDTQYFGPGTRLTVL.

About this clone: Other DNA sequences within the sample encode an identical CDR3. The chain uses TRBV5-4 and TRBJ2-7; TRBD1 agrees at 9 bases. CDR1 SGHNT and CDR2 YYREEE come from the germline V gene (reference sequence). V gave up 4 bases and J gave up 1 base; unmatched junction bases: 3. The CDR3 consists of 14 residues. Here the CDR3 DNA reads TGTGCCAGCAGCCCGGGACAGGGTTCCTACGAGCAGTACTTC. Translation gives CASSPGQGSYEQYF.

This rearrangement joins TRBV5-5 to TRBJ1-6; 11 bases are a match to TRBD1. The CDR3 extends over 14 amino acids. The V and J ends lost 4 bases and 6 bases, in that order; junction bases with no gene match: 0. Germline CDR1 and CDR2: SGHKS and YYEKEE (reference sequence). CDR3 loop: CASSGTGGNSPLHF. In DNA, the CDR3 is TGTGCCAGCAGCGGGACAGGGGGTAATTCACCCCTCCACTTT.